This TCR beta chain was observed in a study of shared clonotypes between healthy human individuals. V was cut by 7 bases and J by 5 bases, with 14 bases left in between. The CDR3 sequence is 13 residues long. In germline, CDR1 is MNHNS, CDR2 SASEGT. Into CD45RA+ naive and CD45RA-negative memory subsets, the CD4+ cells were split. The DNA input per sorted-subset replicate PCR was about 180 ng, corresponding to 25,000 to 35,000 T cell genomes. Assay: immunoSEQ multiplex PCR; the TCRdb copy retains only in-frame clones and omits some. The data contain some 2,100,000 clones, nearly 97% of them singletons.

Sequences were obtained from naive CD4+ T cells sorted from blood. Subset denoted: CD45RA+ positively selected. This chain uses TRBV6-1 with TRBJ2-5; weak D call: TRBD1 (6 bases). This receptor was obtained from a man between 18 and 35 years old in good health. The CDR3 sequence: CASTQGFRETQYF. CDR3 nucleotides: TGTGCCAGCACTCAGGGGTTCAGGGAGACCCAGTACTTC.